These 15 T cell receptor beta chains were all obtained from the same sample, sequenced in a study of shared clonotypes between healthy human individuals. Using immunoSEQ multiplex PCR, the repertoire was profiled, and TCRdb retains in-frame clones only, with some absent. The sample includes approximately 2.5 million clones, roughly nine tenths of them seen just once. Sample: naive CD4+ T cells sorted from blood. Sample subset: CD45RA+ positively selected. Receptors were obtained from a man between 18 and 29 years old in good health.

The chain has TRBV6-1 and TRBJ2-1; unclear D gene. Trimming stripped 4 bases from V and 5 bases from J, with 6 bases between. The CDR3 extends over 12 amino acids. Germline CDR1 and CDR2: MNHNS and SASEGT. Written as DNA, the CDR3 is TGTGCCAGCAGTGCAATAAACAATGAGCAGTTCTTC. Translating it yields CASSAINNEQFF.

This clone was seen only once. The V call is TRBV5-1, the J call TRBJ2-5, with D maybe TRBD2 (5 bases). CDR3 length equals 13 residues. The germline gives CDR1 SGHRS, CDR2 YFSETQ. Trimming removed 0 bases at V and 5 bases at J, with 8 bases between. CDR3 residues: CASSLEREETQYF. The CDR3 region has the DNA TGCGCCAGCAGCTTGGAAAGGGAGGAGACCCAGTACTTC.

CDR3 residues: CASSRASFRETQYF. CDR3 nucleotide sequence: TGTGCCAGCTCACGGGCTAGCTTCCGAGAGACCCAGTACTTC. The V gene is TRBV18, the J gene TRBJ2-5; possible D gene TRBD2, 5 bases. V lost 4 bases and J 4 bases, leaving 13 bases between the germline ends. CDR1 and CDR2 from the germline V gene are KGHSH and LQKENI. The CDR3 consists of 14 residues.

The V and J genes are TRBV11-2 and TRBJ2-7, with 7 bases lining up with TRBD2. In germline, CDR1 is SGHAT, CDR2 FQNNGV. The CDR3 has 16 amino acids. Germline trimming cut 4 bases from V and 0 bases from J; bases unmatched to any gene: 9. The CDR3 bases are TGTGCCAGCAGCTACGGACCGGGAGGAAGCTCCTACGAGCAGTACTTC. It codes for CASSYGPGGSSYEQYF. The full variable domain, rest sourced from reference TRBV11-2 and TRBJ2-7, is EAGVAQSPRYKIIEKRQSVAFWCNPISGHATLYWYQQILGQGPKLLIQFQNNGVVDDSQLPKDRFSAERLKGVDSTLKIQPAKLEDSAVYLCASSYGPGGSSYEQYFGPGTRLTVT.

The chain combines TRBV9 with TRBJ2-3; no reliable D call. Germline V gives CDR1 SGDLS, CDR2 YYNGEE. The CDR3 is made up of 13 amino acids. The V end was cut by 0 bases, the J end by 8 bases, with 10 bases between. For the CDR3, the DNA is TGTGCCAGCAGCGTAGCTGAAACGGGTACGCAGTATTTT. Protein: CASSVAETGTQYF.

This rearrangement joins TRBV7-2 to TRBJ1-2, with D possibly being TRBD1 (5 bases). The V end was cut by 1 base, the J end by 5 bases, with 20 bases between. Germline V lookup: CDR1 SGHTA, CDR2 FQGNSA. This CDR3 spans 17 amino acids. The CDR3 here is CASSLELAQGNYYGYTF. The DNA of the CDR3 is TGTGCCAGCAGCTTAGAATTAGCCCAGGGTAATTATTATGGCTACACCTTC.

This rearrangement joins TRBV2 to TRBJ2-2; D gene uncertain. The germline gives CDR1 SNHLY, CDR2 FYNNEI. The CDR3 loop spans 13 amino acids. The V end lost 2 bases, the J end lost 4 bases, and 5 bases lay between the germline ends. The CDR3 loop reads CASSEHPTGELFF. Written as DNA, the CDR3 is TGTGCCAGCAGTGAACACCCCACCGGGGAGCTGTTTTTT.

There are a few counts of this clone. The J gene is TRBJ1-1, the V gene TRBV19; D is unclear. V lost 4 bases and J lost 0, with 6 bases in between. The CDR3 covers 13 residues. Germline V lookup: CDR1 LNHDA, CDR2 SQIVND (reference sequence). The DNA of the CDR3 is TGTGCCAGTAGTAACGACGTGAACACTGAAGCTTTCTTT. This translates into CASSNDVNTEAFF.

DNA of the CDR3: TGTGCCAGCAGGACCACAGGGGTGTTTCAGCCCCAGCATTTT. This gives the protein CASRTTGVFQPQHF. The chain recombines TRBV6-1 with TRBJ1-5; 7 positions agree with TRBD1. After removal of 6 bases from V and 6 bases from J, the junction contained 8 bases not matched to a gene. The CDR3 length is 14 residues. Germline CDR1 MNHNS, CDR2 SASEGT.

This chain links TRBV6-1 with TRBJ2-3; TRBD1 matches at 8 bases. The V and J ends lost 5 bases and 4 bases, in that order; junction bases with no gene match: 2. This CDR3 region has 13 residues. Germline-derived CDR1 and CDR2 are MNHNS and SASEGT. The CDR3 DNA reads TGTGCCAGCAGTCGGACAGGGCCAGATACGCAGTATTTT. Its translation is CASSRTGPDTQYF.

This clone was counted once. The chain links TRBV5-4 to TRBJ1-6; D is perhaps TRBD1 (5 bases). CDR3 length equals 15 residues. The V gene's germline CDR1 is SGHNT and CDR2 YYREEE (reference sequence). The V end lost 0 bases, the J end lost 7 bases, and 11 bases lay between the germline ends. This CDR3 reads CASSLAQGGNSPLHF. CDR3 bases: TGTGCCAGCAGCTTGGCTCAGGGTGGAAATTCACCCCTCCACTTT.

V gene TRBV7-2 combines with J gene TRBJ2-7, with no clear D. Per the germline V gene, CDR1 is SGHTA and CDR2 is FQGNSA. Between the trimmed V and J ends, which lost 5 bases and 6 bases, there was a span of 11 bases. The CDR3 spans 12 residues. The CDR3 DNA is TGTGCCAGCAGCACAGCGCTCCCCGAGCAGTACTTC. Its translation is CASSTALPEQYF.

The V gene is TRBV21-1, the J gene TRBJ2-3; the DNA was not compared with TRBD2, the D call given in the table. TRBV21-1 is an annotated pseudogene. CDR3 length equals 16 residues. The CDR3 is CASSKARAGVPDTQYF. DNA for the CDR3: TGTGCCAGCAGCAAAGCTCGAGCGGGAGTACCAGATACGCAGTATTTT.

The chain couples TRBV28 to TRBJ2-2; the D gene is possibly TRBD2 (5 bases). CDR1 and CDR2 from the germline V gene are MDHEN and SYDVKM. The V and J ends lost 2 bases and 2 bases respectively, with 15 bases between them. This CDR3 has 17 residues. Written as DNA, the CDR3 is TGTGCCAGCAGTTTAGTCAGACTCCGGGATAACACCGGGGAGCTGTTTTTT. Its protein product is CASSLVRLRDNTGELFF.

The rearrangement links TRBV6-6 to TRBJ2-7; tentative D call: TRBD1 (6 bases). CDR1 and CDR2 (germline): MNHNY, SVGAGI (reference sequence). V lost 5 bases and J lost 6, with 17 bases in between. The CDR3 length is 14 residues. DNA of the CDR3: TGTGCCAGCAGTAACCCGACCCTCAGGGGCGAGCAGTACTTC. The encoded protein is CASSNPTLRGEQYF.